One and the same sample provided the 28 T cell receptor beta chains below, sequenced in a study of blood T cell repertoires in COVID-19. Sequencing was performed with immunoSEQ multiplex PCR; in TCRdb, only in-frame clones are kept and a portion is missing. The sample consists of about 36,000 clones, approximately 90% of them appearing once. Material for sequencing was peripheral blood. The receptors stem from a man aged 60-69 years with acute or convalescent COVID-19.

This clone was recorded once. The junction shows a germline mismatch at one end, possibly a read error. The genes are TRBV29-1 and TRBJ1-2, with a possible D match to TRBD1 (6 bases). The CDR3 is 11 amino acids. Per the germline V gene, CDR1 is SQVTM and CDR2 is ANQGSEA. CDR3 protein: CSGEQGSGYTF. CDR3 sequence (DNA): TGCAGCGGTGAACAGGGTTCCGGCTACACCTTC.

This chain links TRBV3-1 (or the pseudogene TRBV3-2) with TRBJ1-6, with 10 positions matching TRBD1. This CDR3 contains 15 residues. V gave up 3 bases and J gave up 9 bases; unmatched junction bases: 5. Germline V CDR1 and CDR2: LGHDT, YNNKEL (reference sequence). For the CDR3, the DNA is TGTGCCAGCAGCCAGGGGACAGGGGTGGGTTCACCCCTCCACTTT. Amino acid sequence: CASSQGTGVGSPLHF.

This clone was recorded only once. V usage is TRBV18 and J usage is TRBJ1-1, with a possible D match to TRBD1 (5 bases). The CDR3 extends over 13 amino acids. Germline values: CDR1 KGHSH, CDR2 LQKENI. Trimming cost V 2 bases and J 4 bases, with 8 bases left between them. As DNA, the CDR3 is TGTGCCAGCTCACCAAAGCAGGGCACTGAAGCTTTCTTT. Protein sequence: CASSPKQGTEAFF.

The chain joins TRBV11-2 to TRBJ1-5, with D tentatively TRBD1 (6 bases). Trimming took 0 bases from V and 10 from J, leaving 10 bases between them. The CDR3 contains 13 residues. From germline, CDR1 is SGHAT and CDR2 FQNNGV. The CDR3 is CASSLEEGQPQHF. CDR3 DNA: TGTGCCAGCAGCTTAGAAGAGGGACAACCCCAGCATTTT. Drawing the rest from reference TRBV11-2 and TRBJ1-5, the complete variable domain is EAGVAQSPRYKIIEKRQSVAFWCNPISGHATLYWYQQILGQGPKLLIQFQNNGVVDDSQLPKDRFSAERLKGVDSTLKIQPAKLEDSAVYLCASSLEEGQPQHFGDGTRLSIL.

CDR3 region: CASSFSGSALYEQYF. CDR3 nucleotides: TGTGCCAGCAGCTTTAGCGGATCGGCCCTTTACGAGCAGTACTTC. The chain has TRBV7-8 and TRBJ2-7; maybe TRBD2 (6 bases). The CDR3 length is 15 residues. The V end lost 3 bases, the J end lost 4 bases, and 16 bases lay between the germline ends. Germline V gives CDR1 SGHVS, CDR2 FQNEAQ.

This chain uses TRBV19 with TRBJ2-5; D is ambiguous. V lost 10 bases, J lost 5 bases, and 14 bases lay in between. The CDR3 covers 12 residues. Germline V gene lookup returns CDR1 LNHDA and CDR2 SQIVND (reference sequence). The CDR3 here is CATGTPRETQYF. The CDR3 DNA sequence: TGTGCCACCGGTACCCCGAGGGAGACCCAGTACTTC.

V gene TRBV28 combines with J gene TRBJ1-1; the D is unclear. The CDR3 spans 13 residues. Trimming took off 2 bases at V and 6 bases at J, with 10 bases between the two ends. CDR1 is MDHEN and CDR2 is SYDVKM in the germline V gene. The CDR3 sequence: CASSLAGLSEAFF. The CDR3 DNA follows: TGTGCCAGCAGTTTAGCGGGTTTATCTGAAGCTTTCTTT.

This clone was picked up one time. The CDR3 coding sequence is TGTGCCTGGAGCGGATACAGAAATTCACCCCTCCACTTT. It encodes CAWSGYRNSPLHF. The V and J genes are TRBV30 and TRBJ1-6; D is unclear. V lost 3 bases and J lost 7, with 10 bases in between. This CDR3 is built from 13 residues. Germline lookup yields CDR1 GTSNPN and CDR2 SVGIG (reference sequence).

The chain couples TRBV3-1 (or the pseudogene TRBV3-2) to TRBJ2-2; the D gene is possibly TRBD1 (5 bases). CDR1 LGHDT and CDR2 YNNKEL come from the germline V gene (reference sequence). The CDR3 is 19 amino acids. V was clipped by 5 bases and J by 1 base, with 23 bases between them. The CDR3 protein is CASSESVPVMTVNTGELFF. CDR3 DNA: TGTGCCAGCAGCGAATCCGTTCCTGTCATGACAGTGAACACCGGGGAGCTGTTTTTT.

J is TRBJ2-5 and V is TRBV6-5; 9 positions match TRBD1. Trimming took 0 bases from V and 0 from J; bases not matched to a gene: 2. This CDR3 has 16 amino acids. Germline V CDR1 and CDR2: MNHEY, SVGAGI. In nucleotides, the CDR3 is TGTGCCAGCAGTTACTCCGGGACAGGGTACCAAGAGACCCAGTACTTC. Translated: CASSYSGTGYQETQYF.

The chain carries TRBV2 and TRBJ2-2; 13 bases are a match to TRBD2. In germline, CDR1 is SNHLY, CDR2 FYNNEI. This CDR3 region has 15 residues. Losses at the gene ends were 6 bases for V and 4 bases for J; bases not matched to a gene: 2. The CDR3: CASRGLAGPTGELFF. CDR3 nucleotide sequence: TGTGCCAGCAGGGGACTAGCGGGACCCACCGGGGAGCTGTTTTTT.

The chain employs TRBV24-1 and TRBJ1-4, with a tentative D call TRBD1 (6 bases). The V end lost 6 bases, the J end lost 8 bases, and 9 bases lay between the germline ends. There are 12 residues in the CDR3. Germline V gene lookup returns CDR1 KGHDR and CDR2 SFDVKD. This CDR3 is CATSFTGEKLFF. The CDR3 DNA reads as TGTGCCACCAGTTTTACAGGGGAAAAACTGTTTTTT.

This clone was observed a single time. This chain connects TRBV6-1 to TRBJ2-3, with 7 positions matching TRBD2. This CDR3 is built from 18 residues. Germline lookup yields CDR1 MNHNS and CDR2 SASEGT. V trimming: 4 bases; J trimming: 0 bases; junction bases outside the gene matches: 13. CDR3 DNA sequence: TGTGCCAGCAGTGCGGCGTCTAGCGGAGTTCCTAGCACAGATACGCAGTATTTT. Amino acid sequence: CASSAASSGVPSTDTQYF.

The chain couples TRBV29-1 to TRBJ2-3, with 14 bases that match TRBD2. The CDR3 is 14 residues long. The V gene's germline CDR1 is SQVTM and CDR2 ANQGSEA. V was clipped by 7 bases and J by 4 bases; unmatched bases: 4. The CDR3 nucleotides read TGCAGCGGGGGACTAGCGGGGGCGGCAGATACGCAGTATTTT. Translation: CSGGLAGAADTQYF.

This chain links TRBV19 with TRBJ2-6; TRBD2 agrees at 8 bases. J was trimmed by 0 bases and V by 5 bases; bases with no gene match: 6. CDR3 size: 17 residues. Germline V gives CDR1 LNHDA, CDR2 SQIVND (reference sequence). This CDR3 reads CASSLSGTTSGANVLTF. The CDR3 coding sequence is TGTGCCAGTAGTCTTAGCGGGACAACCTCTGGGGCCAACGTCCTGACTTTC.

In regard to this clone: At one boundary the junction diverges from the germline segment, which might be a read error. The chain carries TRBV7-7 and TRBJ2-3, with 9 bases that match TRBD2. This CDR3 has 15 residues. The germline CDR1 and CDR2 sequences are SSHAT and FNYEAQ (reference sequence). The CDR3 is CASSPQREVVDTQYF. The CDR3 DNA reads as TGTGCTAGCAGCCCCCAGCGGGAGGTTGTAGATACGCAGTATTTT.

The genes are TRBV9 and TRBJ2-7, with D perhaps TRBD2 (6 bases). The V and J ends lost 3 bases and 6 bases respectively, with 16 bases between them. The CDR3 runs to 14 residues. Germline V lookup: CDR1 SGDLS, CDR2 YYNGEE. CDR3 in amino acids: CASSAPGLEREQYF. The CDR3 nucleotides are TGTGCCAGCAGCGCGCCGGGACTTGAACGCGAGCAGTACTTC. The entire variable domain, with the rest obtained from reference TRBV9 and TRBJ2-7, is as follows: DSGVTQTPKHLITATGQRVTLRCSPRSGDLSVYWYQQSLDQGLQFLIQYYNGEERAKGNILERFSAQQFPDLHSELNLSSLELGDSALYFCASSAPGLEREQYFGPGTRLTVT.

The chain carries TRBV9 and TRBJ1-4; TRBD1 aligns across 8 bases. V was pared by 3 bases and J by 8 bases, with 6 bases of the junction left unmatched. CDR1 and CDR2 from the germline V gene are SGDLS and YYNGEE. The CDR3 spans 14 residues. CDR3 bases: TGTGCCAGCAGCGCCGACAGGGGTGGGGAAAAACTGTTTTTT. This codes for CASSADRGGEKLFF.

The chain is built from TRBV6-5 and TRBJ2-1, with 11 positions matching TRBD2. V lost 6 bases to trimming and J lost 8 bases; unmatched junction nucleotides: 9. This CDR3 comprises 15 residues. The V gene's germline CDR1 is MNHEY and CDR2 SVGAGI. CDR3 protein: CASSVAGGGWDEQFF. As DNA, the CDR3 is TGTGCCAGCAGCGTAGCGGGAGGGGGTTGGGATGAGCAGTTCTTC.

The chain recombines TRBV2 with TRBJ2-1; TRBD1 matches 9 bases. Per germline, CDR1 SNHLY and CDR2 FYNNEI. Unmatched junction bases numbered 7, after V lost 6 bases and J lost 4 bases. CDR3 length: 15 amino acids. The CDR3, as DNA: TGTGCCAGCAGGCGGGACAGGGTCTATTACAATGAGCAGTTCTTC. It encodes CASRRDRVYYNEQFF.

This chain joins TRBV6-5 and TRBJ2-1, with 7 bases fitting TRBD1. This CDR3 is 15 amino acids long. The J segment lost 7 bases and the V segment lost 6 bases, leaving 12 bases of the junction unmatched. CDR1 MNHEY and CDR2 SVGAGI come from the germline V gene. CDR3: CASSSGQAGKNEQFF. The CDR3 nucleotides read TGTGCCAGCAGCTCCGGACAGGCTGGGAAGAATGAGCAGTTCTTC.

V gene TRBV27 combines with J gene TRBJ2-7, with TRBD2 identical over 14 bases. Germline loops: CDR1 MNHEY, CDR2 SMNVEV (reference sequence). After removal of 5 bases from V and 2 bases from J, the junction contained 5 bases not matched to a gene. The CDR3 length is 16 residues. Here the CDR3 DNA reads TGTGCCAGCAGTCGGACTAGCGGGAGGACTACCTACGAGCAGTACTTC. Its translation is CASSRTSGRTTYEQYF.

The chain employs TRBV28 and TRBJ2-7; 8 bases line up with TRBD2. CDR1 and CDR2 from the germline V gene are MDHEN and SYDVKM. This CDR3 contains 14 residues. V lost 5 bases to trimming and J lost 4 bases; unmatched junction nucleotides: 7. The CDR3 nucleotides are TGTGCCAGCAGTCACGGGAGGGCCGCGTACGAGCAGTACTTC. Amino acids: CASSHGRAAYEQYF.

The DNA of the CDR3 is TGTGCCAGCAGCCCGGACAGCTTTAATTCACCCCTCCACTTT. This sequence encodes CASSPDSFNSPLHF. The chain uses TRBV3-1 (or the pseudogene TRBV3-2) and TRBJ1-6; D is possibly TRBD1 (6 bases). Germline lookup yields CDR1 LGHDT and CDR2 YNNKEL (reference sequence). There are 14 residues in the CDR3. Trimming took 4 bases from V and 6 from J, leaving 10 bases between them.

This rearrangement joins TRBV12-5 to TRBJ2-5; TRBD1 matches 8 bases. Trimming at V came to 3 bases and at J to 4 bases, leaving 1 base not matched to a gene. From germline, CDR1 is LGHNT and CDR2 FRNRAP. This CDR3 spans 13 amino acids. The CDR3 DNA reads TGTGCTAGTGGTTTAACAGGGGGAGAGACCCAGTACTTC. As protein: CASGLTGGETQYF.

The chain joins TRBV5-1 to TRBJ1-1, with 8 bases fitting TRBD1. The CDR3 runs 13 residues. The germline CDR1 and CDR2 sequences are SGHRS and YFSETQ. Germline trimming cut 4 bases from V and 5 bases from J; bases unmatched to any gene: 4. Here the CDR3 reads CASSIDRGTEAFF. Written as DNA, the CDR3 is TGCGCCAGCAGCATCGACAGGGGAACTGAAGCTTTCTTT.

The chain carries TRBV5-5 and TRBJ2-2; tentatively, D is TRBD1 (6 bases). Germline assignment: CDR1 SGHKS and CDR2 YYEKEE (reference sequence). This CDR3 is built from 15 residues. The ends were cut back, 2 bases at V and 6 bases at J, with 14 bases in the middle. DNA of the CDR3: TGTGCCAGCAGCTTCTGGTCACAGGGCGCCGGGGAGCTGTTTTTT. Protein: CASSFWSQGAGELFF.

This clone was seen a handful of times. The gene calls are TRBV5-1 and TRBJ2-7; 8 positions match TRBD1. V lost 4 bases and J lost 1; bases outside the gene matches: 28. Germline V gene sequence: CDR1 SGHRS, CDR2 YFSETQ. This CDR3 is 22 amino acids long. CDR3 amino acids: CASSPRGPPTVPLRGRSYEQYF. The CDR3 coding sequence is TGCGCCAGCAGCCCCAGGGGGCCGCCGACCGTCCCTTTGAGGGGGCGGTCCTACGAGCAGTACTTC.